Below, 5 T cell receptor beta chains from the same sample are listed, as sequenced in a study of blood T cell repertoires in COVID-19. TCRdb keeps only in-frame clones here, not all; method: immunoSEQ multiplex PCR. The sample yields 70,000 or so clones, around nine tenths seen once. Source material: peripheral blood. The receptor set was obtained from a man in his fifties with acute or convalescent COVID-19.

This rearrangement joins TRBV18 to TRBJ2-4; TRBD2 aligns across 14 bases. Germline lookup yields CDR1 KGHSH and CDR2 LQKENI. This CDR3 region has 19 residues. Germline trimming cut 2 bases from V and 3 bases from J; bases unmatched to any gene: 9. CDR3 nucleotides: TGTGCCAGCTCACCAACTCCAGGACTAGCGGGAGGTGTCAAAAACATTCAGTACTTC. Its protein product is CASSPTPGLAGGVKNIQYF.

This CDR3 reads CASNQGFTTNEKLFF. DNA for the CDR3: TGTGCCAGCAACCAGGGATTCACAACTAATGAAAAACTGTTTTTT. The gene calls are TRBV2 and TRBJ1-4, with D maybe TRBD1 (5 bases). Germline V gene lookup returns CDR1 SNHLY and CDR2 FYNNEI. This CDR3 has 15 amino acids. The germline V and J ends were trimmed by 7 bases and 0 bases, with 12 bases remaining between them.

This clone has just one count. The gene calls are TRBV24-1 and TRBJ1-5; no clear D. Trimming removed 3 bases at V and 5 bases at J, with 10 bases between. The CDR3 has 14 amino acids. The V gene's germline CDR1 is KGHDR and CDR2 SFDVKD. CDR3 nucleotides: TGTGCCACCAGTGATACCAACGGGGATCAGCCCCAGCATTTT. Its protein product is CATSDTNGDQPQHF.

This sequence joins TRBV5-1 and TRBJ2-1, with D maybe TRBD2 (6 bases). With 4 bases removed from V and 5 bases from J, the gap between germline ends came to 13 bases. Germline V gives CDR1 SGHRS, CDR2 YFSETQ. This CDR3 is built from 14 residues. CDR3 DNA sequence: TGCGCCAGCAGCATTCTCGGGGGAAACAATGAGCAGTTCTTC. The encoded protein is CASSILGGNNEQFF.

This clone was seen once. The rearrangement joins TRBV3-1 (or the pseudogene TRBV3-2) to TRBJ2-1; 7 nucleotides agree with TRBD2. Germline V gene data show CDR1 as LGHDT and CDR2 as YNNKEL (reference sequence). V lost 4 bases to trimming and J lost 2 bases; unmatched junction nucleotides: 5. There are 15 residues in the CDR3. CDR3 DNA sequence: TGTGCCAGCAGCCGCGGGGGTAACACCTACAATGAGCAGTTCTTC. This encodes CASSRGGNTYNEQFF.